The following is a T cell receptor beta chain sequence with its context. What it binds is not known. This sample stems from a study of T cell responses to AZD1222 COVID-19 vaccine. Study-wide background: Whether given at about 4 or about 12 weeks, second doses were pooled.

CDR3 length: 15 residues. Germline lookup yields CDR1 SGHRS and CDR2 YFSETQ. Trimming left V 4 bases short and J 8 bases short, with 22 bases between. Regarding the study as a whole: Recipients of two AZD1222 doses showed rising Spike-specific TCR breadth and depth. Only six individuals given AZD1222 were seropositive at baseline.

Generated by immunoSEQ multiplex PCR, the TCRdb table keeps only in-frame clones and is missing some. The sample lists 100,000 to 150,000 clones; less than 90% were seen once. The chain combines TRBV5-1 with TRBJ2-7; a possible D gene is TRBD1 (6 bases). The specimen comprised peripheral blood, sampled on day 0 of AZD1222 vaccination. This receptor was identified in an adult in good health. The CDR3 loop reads CASSQTPATGHKQYF. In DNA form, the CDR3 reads TGCGCCAGCAGCCAAACCCCCGCAACAGGGCACAAGCAGTACTTC. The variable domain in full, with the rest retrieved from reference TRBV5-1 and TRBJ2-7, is KAGVTQTPRYLIKTRGQQVTLSCSPISGHRSVSWYQQTPGQGLQFLFEYFSETQRNKGNFPGRFSGRQFSNSRSEMNVSTLELGDSALYLCASSQTPATGHKQYFGPGTRLTVT.